This passage covers 12 T cell receptor beta chains from one sample sequenced in a study of shared clonotypes between healthy human individuals (dated by TCRdb to between 2020 and 2021). Libraries were constructed by the immunoSEQ multiplex PCR assay. TCRdb retrieved this table from immuneACCESS and kept in-frame rearrangements only. Not all clones are present; in checked studies, unresolved V genes account for under half, and no reason is known for the remainder. This sample has a few million clones in its table, and 90% to 95% of those were observed once. The biggest ten clones account for 0.3% to 0.4% of the sample. The sequencing input was naive CD4+ T cells from PBMCs. The sample's cell subset or site label, decoded: CD45RA+ positively selected. These receptors were collected from a man between 18 and 29 years old in good health. Some clones in this sample may be carry-over from other donors' samples.

The V call is TRBV5-1, the J call TRBJ2-1, with no clear D. Deletions cut 3 bases from V and 4 bases from J, with 8 bases between. The CDR3 runs to 13 residues. The V gene's germline CDR1 is SGHRS and CDR2 YFSETQ. The CDR3 region is CASSSDLYNEQFF. The CDR3 DNA reads TGCGCCAGCAGCTCGGACCTATACAATGAGCAGTTCTTC. Full variable domain (outside the CDR3, taken from reference TRBV5-1 and TRBJ2-1): KAGVTQTPRYLIKTRGQQVTLSCSPISGHRSVSWYQQTPGQGLQFLFEYFSETQRNKGNFPGRFSGRQFSNSRSEMNVSTLELGDSALYLCASSSDLYNEQFFGPGTRLTVL.

This rearrangement joins TRBV18 to TRBJ2-7; TRBD1 is a possible D gene (6 bases). This CDR3 has 13 amino acids. Germline V lookup: CDR1 KGHSH, CDR2 LQKENI. Deletions cut 3 bases from V and 5 bases from J, with 11 bases between. CDR3 region: CASSPQGLDEQYF. The CDR3 DNA reads TGTGCCAGCTCACCTCAGGGGTTGGACGAGCAGTACTTC.

The chain recombines TRBV6-6 with TRBJ2-7; D is unresolved. Trimming left V 2 bases short and J 3 bases short, with 8 bases between. CDR3 length equals 13 residues. CDR1 is MNHNY and CDR2 is SVGAGI in the germline V gene (reference sequence). The CDR3 nucleotides are TGTGCCAGCAGTTACAGCCACTACTACGAGCAGTACTTC. It encodes CASSYSHYYEQYF.

This clone was seen only a few times. V and J are TRBV19 and TRBJ1-5; 7 positions match TRBD1. The V gene end was trimmed by 6 bases and the J gene end by 2 bases; junction bases not matched to a gene: 7. Germline lookup yields CDR1 LNHDA and CDR2 SQIVND (reference sequence). The CDR3 sequence is 15 residues long. CDR3 loop: CASSQQGFGNQPQHF. The CDR3 nucleotides are TGTGCCAGTAGCCAACAGGGGTTTGGCAATCAGCCCCAGCATTTT.

The gene calls are TRBV29-1 and TRBJ2-7, with D possibly TRBD1 on 6 matching bases. This CDR3 has 14 residues. V was cut by 5 bases and J by 5 bases, with 19 bases left in between. Germline assignment: CDR1 SQVTM and CDR2 ANQGSEA. DNA for the CDR3: TGCAGCGTTAAACAGGGATTCAGCGCAGACGAGCAGTACTTC. Its protein is CSVKQGFSADEQYF.

The rearrangement links TRBV28 to TRBJ1-2, with D possibly matching TRBD1 (5 bases). This CDR3 has 13 residues. V lost 2 bases to trimming and J lost 6 bases, with 10 bases between them. The germline CDR1 and CDR2 sequences are MDHEN and SYDVKM. In DNA, the CDR3 is TGTGCCAGCAGTTTAAGGGGACCGGATGGCTACACCTTC. Translated: CASSLRGPDGYTF.

V and J are TRBV5-1 and TRBJ2-1; 10 positions match TRBD2. The CDR3 extends over 15 amino acids. The germline V gene encodes CDR1 SGHRS and CDR2 YFSETQ. After removal of 7 bases from V and 9 bases from J, the junction contained 13 bases not matched to a gene. CDR3 protein: CASSGLAGVGSEQFF. CDR3 nucleotide sequence: TGCGCCAGCTCCGGTCTAGCGGGAGTGGGGAGTGAGCAGTTCTTC.

The genes are TRBV10-1 and TRBJ2-1, with TRBD1 matching 8 bases. This CDR3 spans 14 amino acids. Germline-derived CDR1 and CDR2 are WNHNN and SYGVQD (reference sequence). J lost 7 bases, V lost 7 bases, and 9 bases had no gene match. CDR3 residues: CASTTRDRKNEQFF. In DNA, the CDR3 is TGCGCCAGCACCACCCGGGACAGGAAGAATGAGCAGTTCTTC.

The V and J genes are TRBV6-1 and TRBJ1-5; D is perhaps TRBD1 (5 bases). Trimming took off 4 bases at V and 2 bases at J, with 9 bases between the two ends. The CDR3 is 14 residues long. Per germline, CDR1 MNHNS and CDR2 SASEGT. The CDR3 DNA follows: TGTGCCAGCAGTGGACAGCGAGGCAATCAGCCCCAGCATTTT. It translates to CASSGQRGNQPQHF.

This chain links TRBV15 with TRBJ2-7; possibly TRBD1 for D (6 bases). The CDR3 totals 16 residues. CDR1 is LNHNV and CDR2 is YYDKDF in the germline V gene (reference sequence). Trimming cost V 0 bases and J 1 base, with 13 bases left between them. CDR3 protein: CATSRDSGTRSYEQYF. CDR3 coding DNA: TGTGCCACCAGCAGAGATTCCGGGACACGGTCCTACGAGCAGTACTTC.

The chain uses TRBV28 and TRBJ2-7; TRBD2 matches 7 bases. Trimming cost V 3 bases and J 8 bases; bases outside gene matches: 10. Germline V gene sequence: CDR1 MDHEN, CDR2 SYDVKM. This CDR3 contains 14 residues. The CDR3 protein is CASSLGLPKTQQYF. CDR3 DNA sequence: TGTGCCAGCAGTTTGGGACTACCGAAAACACAGCAGTACTTC.

J is TRBJ2-3 and V is TRBV5-4; 8 nucleotides agree with TRBD2. Germline CDR1 reads SGHNT; CDR2 reads YYREEE (reference sequence). CDR3 length: 15 residues. Trimming at V came to 6 bases and at J to 3 bases, leaving 9 bases not matched to a gene. The CDR3 DNA is TGTGCCAGCACCCGGGGGGGGGTGAGGACAGATACGCAGTATTTT. As protein: CASTRGGVRTDTQYF.